The clone carrying this T cell receptor (beta chain) was seen a few times. Antigen: not known. The CDR3 contains 15 residues. Trimming removed 2 bases from V and 0 bases from J, with 10 bases in between. In germline, CDR1 is MDHEN, CDR2 SYDVKM. TCRdb used MiXCR to reprocess the reads, holding one entry per CDR3 protein. The profile shows some 300,000 distinct CDR3 sequences, under 20% of them singletons. This sample is part of a study of T cell repertoires in cytomegalovirus infection. Study-level information: CMV infection together with matching HLA type was indicated by public TCR beta signatures.

Whole-study results and caveats: HLA-C-restricted TCR beta clonotypes specific for CMV led the ex vivo response. Frequencies of public TCR beta families were cumulated, and this identified carriers of CMV plus the relevant HLA.

The clonotype was recovered from a human donor in good health (CMV status not recorded). Some clones in this sample may be carry-over from other donors' samples. J is TRBJ1-1 and V is TRBV28; D remains unclear. Sequencing was performed on PBMCs. The DNA for the CDR3 is TGTGCCAGCAGTTTACATCAGGAATTGAACACTGAAGCTTTCTTT. This gives the protein CASSLHQELNTEAFF. Using reference TRBV28 and TRBJ1-1 for the parts outside the CDR3, the full variable domain is DVKVTQSSRYLVKRTGEKVFLECVQDMDHENMFWYRQDPGLGLRLIYFSYDVKMKEKGDIPEGYSVSREKKERFSLILESASTNQTSMYLCASSLHQELNTEAFFGQGTRLTVV.